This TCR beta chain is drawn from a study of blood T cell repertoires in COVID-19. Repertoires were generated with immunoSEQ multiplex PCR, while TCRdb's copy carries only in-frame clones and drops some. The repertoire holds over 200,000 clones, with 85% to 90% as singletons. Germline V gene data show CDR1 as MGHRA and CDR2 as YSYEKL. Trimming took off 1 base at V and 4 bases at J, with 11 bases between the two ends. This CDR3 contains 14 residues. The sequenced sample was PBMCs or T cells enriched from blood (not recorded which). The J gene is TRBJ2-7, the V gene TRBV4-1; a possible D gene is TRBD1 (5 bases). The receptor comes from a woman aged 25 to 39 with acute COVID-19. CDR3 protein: CASSQVAGNYEQYF. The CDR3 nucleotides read TGCGCCAGCAGCCAAGTTGCAGGGAATTACGAGCAGTACTTC.